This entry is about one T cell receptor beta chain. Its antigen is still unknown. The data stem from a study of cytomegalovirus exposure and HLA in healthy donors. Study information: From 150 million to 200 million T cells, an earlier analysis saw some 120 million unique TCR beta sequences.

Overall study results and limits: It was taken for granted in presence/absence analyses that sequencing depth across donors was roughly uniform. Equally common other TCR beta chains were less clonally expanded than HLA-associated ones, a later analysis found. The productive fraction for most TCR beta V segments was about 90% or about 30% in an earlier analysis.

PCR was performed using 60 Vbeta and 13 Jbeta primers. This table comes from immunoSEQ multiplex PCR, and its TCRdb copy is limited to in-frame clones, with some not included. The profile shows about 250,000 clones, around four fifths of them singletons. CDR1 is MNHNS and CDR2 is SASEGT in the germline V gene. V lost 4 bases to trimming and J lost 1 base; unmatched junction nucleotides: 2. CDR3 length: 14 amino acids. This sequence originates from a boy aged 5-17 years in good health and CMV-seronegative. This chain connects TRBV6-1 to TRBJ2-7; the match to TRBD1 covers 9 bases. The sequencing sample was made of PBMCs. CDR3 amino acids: CASSGDRVSYEQYF. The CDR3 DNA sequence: TGTGCCAGCAGTGGGGACAGGGTGTCCTACGAGCAGTACTTC.